The 18 T cell receptor beta chains listed next were all sequenced from one sample in a study of T cells in Graves' hyperthyroidism and ophthalmopathy. Amplification yielded TCR beta CDR3 regions, with RNA transcripts as the source. HTBI primers drove first-round RT-PCR of the TCR CDR3. TCRdb re-analysed the multiplex PCR reads in MiXCR, keeping a single row per CDR3 protein. The data contain 490,000 or so distinct CDR3 sequences, 40% to 50% of them singletons. Sequencing was carried out using peripheral blood or thyroid tissue (not recorded which). These receptors all stem from an adult woman with Graves' disease, either hyperthyroidism or ophthalmopathy (not recorded which).

This clonotype was seen repeatedly, ten times or more. The chain carries TRBV5-1 and TRBJ2-5; TRBD1 might be the D (6 bases). Germline V gives CDR1 SGHRS, CDR2 YFSETQ. Trimming stripped 1 base from V and 2 bases from J, with 12 bases between. CDR3 size: 15 residues. The CDR3 DNA follows: TGCGCCAGCAGCTTGCTTCCAGGACAGCAAGAGACCCAGTACTTC. Encoded protein: CASSLLPGQQETQYF.

CDR3: CATQGPTNTGELFF. Here the CDR3 DNA reads TGTGCCACCCAGGGACCGACGAACACCGGGGAGCTGTTTTTT. The chain combines TRBV25-1 with TRBJ2-2; perhaps D is TRBD1 or TRBD2 (5 bases each). Trimming stripped 10 bases from V and 0 bases from J, with 12 bases between. Germline lookup yields CDR1 MGHDK and CDR2 SYGVNS. This CDR3 has 14 amino acids.

CDR3 bases: TGTGCCAGCAGTGAAACGGGGACAGGGTCTGGGGCCCAGCATTTT. Protein: CASSETGTGSGAQHF. The rearrangement uses TRBV2 and TRBJ1-5; TRBD1 matches at 9 bases. In germline, CDR1 is SNHLY, CDR2 FYNNEI. This CDR3 contains 15 residues. V lost 2 bases to trimming and J lost 11 bases; unmatched junction nucleotides: 10. The full variable domain, rest sourced from reference TRBV2 and TRBJ1-5, is EPEVTQTPSHQVTQMGQEVILRCVPISNHLYFYWYRQILGQKVEFLVSFYNNEISEKSEIFDDQFSVERPDGSNFTLKIRSTKLEDSAMYFCASSETGTGSGAQHFGDGTRLSIL.

The V and J genes are TRBV7-8 and TRBJ2-5, with 9 bases aligning to TRBD2. V trimming: 3 bases; J trimming: 3 bases; junction bases outside the gene matches: 8. Germline V CDR1 and CDR2: SGHVS, FQNEAQ. CDR3 size: 16 residues. CDR3 sequence reads: CASSFHPGLAKETQYF. The CDR3 nucleotides read TGTGCCAGCAGCTTTCATCCGGGACTAGCAAAAGAGACCCAGTACTTC.

The J gene is TRBJ2-5, the V gene TRBV7-8; D ambiguous. CDR3 length equals 15 residues. Per germline, CDR1 SGHVS and CDR2 FQNEAQ. The germline V and J ends were trimmed by 4 bases and 5 bases, with 17 bases remaining between them. In DNA, the CDR3 is TGTGCCAGCAGCTCCCCCGGTGGCATCCCGGAGACCCAGTACTTC. This codes for CASSSPGGIPETQYF.

The sample holds many counts of this clonotype. The V call is TRBV11-2, the J call TRBJ1-5; D remains unclear. This CDR3 has 14 residues. Trimming cost V 0 bases and J 5 bases, with 8 bases left between them. CDR1 is SGHAT and CDR2 is FQNNGV in the germline V gene. Here the CDR3 reads CASSLDLRDQPQHF. CDR3 coding DNA: TGTGCCAGCAGCTTAGATCTGAGGGATCAGCCCCAGCATTTT.

The chain carries TRBV28 and TRBJ1-2; a weak D match, TRBD1 (5 bases). Per germline, CDR1 MDHEN and CDR2 SYDVKM. This CDR3 region has 14 residues. Trimming stripped 8 bases from V and 8 bases from J, with 21 bases between. The CDR3, as DNA: TGTGCCAGCCTGAAGGGGACCGCACCGGCGGGCTACACCTTC. Amino acid sequence: CASLKGTAPAGYTF.

This clonotype was recorded at least ten times. The gene calls are TRBV20-1 and TRBJ2-5, with 7 bases fitting TRBD2. V lost 1 base, J lost 5 bases, and 10 bases stayed unmatched. Germline V gene data show CDR1 as DFQATT and CDR2 as SNEGSKA (reference sequence). This CDR3 is 15 amino acids long. CDR3 coding DNA: TGCAGTGCTAGAGTTTGGACTAGGGGCCGGGAGACCCAGTACTTC. It is translated as CSARVWTRGRETQYF.

For this clonotype: Sequence at one end of the junction differs from germline and may be a read error. The chain employs TRBV7-2 and TRBJ2-7; D is ambiguous. Germline V CDR1 and CDR2: SGHTA, FQGNSA. The CDR3 is 13 residues long. The CDR3: CASSTDGPYEQYF. In nucleotides, the CDR3 is TGCGCCAGCAGCACCGACGGACCCTACGAGCAGTACTTC.

As regards this clonotype: An end of the junction differs from the germline gene, which may be a read error. CDR3 bases: TGTGCCAGTAGCTTAGGGGGAAGCAGGAACCCCTACGAGCAGTACTTC. The encoded protein is CASSLGGSRNPYEQYF. This chain links TRBV7-8 with TRBJ2-7; a weak D match, TRBD1 (6 bases). CDR1 SGHVS and CDR2 FQNEAQ come from the germline V gene. The CDR3 extends over 16 amino acids.

This clonotype was counted a few times. Here the CDR3 DNA reads TGTGCCAGCAAGCCCCTGGGCCGGCTGAACACTGAAGCTTTCTTT. Translation gives CASKPLGRLNTEAFF. This chain uses TRBV2 with TRBJ1-1; D unresolved. Trimming shortened V by 7 bases and J by 0 bases, and 15 bases separated the two germline ends. Germline V gives CDR1 SNHLY, CDR2 FYNNEI. The CDR3 contains 15 residues.

The rearrangement uses TRBV11-2 and TRBJ1-1; perhaps TRBD1 as D (6 bases). CDR3 length: 12 residues. Germline CDR1 and CDR2: SGHAT and FQNNGV. Trimming took off 7 bases at V and 5 bases at J, with 11 bases between the two ends. The DNA for the CDR3 is TGTGCCAGCAACAGGGTGGGAACTGAAGCTTTCTTT. The encoded protein is CASNRVGTEAFF.

J is TRBJ1-5 and V is TRBV20-1; TRBD1 agrees at 8 bases. Trimming removed 4 bases from V and 5 bases from J; junction bases left unmatched: 4. Germline assignment: CDR1 DFQATT and CDR2 SNEGSKA (reference sequence). The CDR3 runs to 13 residues. CDR3 in amino acids: CSAKPGGDQPQHF. CDR3 DNA: TGCAGTGCTAAACCAGGGGGCGATCAGCCCCAGCATTTT.

At least ten counts were recorded for this clonotype. The V gene is TRBV29-1, the J gene TRBJ2-7; D gene ambiguous. Germline CDR1 reads SQVTM; CDR2 reads ANQGSEA. The length of the CDR3 is 11 residues. V gave up 6 bases and J gave up 3 bases, with 9 bases separating them. CDR3: CSVETGYEQYF. CDR3 nucleotides: TGCAGCGTGGAGACGGGCTACGAGCAGTACTTC.

The chain uses TRBV7-2 and TRBJ1-5; D is undetermined. The CDR3 covers 15 residues. The V gene lost 0 bases and the J gene lost 9 bases, with 15 bases spanning the gap. CDR1 is SGHTA, CDR2 FQGNSA, per germline. CDR3 protein: CASSLARWGGVPQHF. The CDR3 DNA reads as TGTGCCAGCAGCTTAGCTCGGTGGGGTGGAGTGCCCCAGCATTTT. The full variable domain, in which reference TRBV7-2 and TRBJ1-5 provide the parts outside the CDR3, is GAGVSQSPSNKVTEKGKDVELRCDPISGHTALYWYRQSLGQGLEFLIYFQGNSAPDKSGLPSDRFSAERTGGSVSTLTIQRTQQEDSAVYLCASSLARWGGVPQHFGDGTRLSIL.

This clonotype was observed many times. The V and J genes are TRBV29-1 and TRBJ1-4; D perhaps matches TRBD1 (5 bases). Trimming pared 4 bases from V and 6 bases from J, leaving 6 bases between. The CDR3 has 11 residues. From germline, CDR1 is SQVTM and CDR2 ANQGSEA. CDR3 sequence (DNA): TGCAGCGTTGCCAGGGATGAAAAACTGTTTTTT. Translation: CSVARDEKLFF.

The CDR3, as DNA: TGTGCCAGTAGCACCGGGACAGGGAGGCGTGACGATCAGCCCCAGCATTTT. Its protein is CASSTGTGRRDDQPQHF. The chain has TRBV19 and TRBJ1-5, with 9 bases lining up with TRBD1. After removal of 6 bases from V and 5 bases from J, the junction contained 14 bases not matched to a gene. The CDR3 is 17 amino acids. Germline loops: CDR1 LNHDA, CDR2 SQIVND (reference sequence).

The chain joins TRBV10-3 to TRBJ2-1; D might be TRBD2 (5 bases). Germline V gene lookup returns CDR1 ENHRY and CDR2 SYGVKD. Trimming removed 8 bases at V and 8 bases at J, with 16 bases between. The CDR3 runs to 13 residues. This chain's CDR3 is CAIGPRSEDEQFF. The CDR3 DNA sequence: TGTGCCATCGGGCCGCGTTCGGAGGATGAGCAGTTCTTC.